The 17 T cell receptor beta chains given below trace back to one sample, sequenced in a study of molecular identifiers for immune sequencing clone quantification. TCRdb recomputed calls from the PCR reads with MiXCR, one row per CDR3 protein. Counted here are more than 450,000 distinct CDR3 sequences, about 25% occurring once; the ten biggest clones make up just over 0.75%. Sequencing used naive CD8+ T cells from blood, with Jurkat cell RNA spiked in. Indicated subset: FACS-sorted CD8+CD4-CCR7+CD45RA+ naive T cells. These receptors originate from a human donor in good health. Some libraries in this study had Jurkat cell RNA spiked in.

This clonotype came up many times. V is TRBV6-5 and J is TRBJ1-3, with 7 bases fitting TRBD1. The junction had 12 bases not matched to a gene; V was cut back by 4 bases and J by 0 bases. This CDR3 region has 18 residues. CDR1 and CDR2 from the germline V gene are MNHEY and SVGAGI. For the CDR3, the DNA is TGTGCCAGCAGTTCGTCTCCAGACAGGGATTACTCTGGAAACACCATATATTTT. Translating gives CASSSSPDRDYSGNTIYF.

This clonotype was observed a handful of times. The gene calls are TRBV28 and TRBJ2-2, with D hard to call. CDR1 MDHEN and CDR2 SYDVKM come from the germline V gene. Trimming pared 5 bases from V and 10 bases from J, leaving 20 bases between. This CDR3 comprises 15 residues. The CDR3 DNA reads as TGTGCCAGCAGTCAAATTGCCTGGGTGTCGGAGGAGCTGTTTTTT. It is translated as CASSQIAWVSEELFF.

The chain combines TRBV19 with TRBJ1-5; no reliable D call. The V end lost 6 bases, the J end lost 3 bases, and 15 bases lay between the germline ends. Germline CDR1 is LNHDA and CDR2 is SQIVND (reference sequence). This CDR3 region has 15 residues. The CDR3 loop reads CASSNGEVFNQPQHF. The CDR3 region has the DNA TGTGCCAGTAGCAACGGAGAAGTATTCAATCAGCCCCAGCATTTT.

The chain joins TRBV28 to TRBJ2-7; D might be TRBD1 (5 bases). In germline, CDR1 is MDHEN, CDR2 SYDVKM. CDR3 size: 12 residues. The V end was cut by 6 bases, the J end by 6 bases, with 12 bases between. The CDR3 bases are TGTGCCAGCAGCCCAGGGTTTTTCGAGCAGTACTTC. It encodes CASSPGFFEQYF. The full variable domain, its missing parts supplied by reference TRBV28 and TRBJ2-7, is DVKVTQSSRYLVKRTGEKVFLECVQDMDHENMFWYRQDPGLGLRLIYFSYDVKMKEKGDIPEGYSVSREKKERFSLILESASTNQTSMYLCASSPGFFEQYFGPGTRLTVT.

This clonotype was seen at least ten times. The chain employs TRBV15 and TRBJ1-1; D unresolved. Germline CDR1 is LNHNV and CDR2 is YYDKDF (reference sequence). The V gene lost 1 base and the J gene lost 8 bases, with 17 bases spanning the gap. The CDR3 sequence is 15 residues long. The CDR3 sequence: CATSRVGLGIGEAFF. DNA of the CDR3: TGTGCCACCAGCAGAGTTGGGCTCGGTATCGGGGAAGCTTTCTTT.

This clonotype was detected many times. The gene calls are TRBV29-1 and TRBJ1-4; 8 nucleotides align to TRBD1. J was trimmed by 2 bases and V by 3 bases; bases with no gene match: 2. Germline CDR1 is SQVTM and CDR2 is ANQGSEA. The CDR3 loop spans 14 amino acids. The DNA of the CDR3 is TGCAGCGTTGATTGGACAGGGACTAATGAAAAACTGTTTTTT. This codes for CSVDWTGTNEKLFF.

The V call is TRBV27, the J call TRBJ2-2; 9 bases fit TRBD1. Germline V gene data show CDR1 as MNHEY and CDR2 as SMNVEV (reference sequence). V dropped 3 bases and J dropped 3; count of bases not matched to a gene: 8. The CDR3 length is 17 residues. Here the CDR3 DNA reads TGTGCCAGCAGTTTCCACCAGGACAGGGGTGACACCGGGGAGCTGTTTTTT. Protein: CASSFHQDRGDTGELFF.

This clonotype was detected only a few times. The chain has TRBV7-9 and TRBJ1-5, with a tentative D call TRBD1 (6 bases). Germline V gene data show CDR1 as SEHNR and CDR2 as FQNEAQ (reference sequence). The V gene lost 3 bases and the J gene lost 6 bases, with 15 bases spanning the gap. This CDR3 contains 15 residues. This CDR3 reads CASSLDTGLGQPQHF. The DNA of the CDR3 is TGTGCCAGCAGCTTGGATACAGGGCTTGGTCAGCCCCAGCATTTT.

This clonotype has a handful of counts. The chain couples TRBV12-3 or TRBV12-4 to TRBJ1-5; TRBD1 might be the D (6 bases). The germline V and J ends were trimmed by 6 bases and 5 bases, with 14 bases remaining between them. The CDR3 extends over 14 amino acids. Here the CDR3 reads CASSMDRRDQPQHF. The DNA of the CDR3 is TGTGCCAGCAGCATGGACAGAAGAGATCAGCCCCAGCATTTT.

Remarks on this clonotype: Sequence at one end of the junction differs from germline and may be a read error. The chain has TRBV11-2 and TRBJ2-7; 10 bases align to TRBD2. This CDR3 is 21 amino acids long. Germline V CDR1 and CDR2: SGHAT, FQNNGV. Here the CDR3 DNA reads TGTGCCAGCAGCCACTTTACCGGGGGGTCTGGTAGCGGGAGGACGCCCTACGAGCGGTACTTC. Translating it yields CASSHFTGGSGSGRTPYERYF.

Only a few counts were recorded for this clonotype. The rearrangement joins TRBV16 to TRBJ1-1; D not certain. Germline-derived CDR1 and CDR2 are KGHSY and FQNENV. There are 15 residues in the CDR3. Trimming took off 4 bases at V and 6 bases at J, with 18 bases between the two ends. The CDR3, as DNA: TGTGCCAGCAGCCGAGTAGGACGGAGTTTCTCTGAAGCTTTCTTT. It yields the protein CASSRVGRSFSEAFF.

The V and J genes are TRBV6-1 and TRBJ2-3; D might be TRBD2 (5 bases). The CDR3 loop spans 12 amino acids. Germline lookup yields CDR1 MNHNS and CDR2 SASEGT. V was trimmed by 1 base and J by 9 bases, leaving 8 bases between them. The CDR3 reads CASSEESGTQYF. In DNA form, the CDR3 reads TGTGCCAGCAGTGAAGAGAGCGGCACGCAGTATTTT.

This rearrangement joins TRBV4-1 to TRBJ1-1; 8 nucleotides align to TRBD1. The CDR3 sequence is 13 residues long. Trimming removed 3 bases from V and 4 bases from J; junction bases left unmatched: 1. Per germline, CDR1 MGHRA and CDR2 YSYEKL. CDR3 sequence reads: CASSQQGATEAFF. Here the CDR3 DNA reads TGCGCCAGCAGCCAGCAGGGGGCCACTGAAGCTTTCTTT.

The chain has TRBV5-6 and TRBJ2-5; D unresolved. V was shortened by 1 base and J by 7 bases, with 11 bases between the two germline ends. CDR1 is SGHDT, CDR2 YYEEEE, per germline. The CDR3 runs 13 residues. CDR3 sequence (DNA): TGTGCCAGCAGCTTGTTGACTGATGGGACCCAGTACTTC. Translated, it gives CASSLLTDGTQYF.

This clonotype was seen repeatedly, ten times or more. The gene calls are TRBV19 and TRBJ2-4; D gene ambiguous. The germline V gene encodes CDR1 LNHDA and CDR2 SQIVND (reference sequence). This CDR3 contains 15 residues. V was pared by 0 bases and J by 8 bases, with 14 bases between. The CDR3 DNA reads TGTGCCAGTAGTATAGACTTGTTCTCCGTCGACATTCAGTACTTC. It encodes CASSIDLFSVDIQYF.

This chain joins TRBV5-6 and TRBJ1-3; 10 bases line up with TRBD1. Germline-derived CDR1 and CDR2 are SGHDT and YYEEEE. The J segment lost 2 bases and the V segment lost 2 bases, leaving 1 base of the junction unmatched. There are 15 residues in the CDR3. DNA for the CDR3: TGTGCCAGCAGCTTCGGGACAGGGGCTGGAAACACCATATATTTT. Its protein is CASSFGTGAGNTIYF.

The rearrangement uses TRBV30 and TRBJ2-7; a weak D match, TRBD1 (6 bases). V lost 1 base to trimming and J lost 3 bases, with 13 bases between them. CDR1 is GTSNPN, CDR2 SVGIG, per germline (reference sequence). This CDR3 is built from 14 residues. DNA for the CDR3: TGTGCCTGGAGTGATGGGACAAGATTCTACGAGCAGTACTTC. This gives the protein CAWSDGTRFYEQYF. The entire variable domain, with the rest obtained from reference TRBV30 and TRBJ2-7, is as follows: SQTIHQWPATLVQPVGSPLSLECTVEGTSNPNLYWYRQAAGRGLQLLFYSVGIGQISSEVPQNLSASRPQDRQFILSSKKLLLSDSGFYLCAWSDGTRFYEQYFGPGTRLTVT.